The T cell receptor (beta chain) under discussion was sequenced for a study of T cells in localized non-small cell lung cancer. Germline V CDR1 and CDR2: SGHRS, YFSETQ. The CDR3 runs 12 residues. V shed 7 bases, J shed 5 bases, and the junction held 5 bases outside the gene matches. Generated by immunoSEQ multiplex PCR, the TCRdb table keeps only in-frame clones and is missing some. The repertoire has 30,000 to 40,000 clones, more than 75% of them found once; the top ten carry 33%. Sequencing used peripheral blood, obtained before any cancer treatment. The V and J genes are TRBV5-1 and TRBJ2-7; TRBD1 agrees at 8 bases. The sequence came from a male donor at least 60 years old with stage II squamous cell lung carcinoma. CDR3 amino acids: CASGTGRNEQYF. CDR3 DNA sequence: TGCGCCAGCGGGACAGGCCGTAACGAGCAGTACTTC.